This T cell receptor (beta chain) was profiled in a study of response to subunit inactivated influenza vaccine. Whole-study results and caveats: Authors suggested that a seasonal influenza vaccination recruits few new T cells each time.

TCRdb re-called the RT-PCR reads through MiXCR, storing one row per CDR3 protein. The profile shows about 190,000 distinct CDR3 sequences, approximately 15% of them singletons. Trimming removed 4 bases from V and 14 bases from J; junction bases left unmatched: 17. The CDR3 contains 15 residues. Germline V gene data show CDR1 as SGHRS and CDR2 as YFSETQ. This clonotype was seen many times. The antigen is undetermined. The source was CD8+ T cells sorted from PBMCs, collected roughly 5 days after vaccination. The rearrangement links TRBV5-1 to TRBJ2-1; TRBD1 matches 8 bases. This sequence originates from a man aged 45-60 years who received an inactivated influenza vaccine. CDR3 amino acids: CASSPRTKDRGFEFF. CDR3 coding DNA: TGCGCCAGCAGCCCACGAACAAAAGACAGGGGATTTGAGTTCTTC.